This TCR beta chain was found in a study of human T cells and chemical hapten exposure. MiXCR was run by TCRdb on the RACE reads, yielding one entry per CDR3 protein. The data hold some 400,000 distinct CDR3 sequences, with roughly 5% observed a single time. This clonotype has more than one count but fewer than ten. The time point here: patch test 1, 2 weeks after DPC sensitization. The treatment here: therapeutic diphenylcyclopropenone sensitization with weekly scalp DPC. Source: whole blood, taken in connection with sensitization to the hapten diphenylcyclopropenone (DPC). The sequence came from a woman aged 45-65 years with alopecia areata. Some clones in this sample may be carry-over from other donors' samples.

The chain's CDR3 is CASSLDPKRGLSSYNEQFF. The CDR3 DNA sequence: TGTGCCAGCAGCTTGGACCCCAAGCGGGGATTAAGCTCCTACAATGAGCAGTTCTTC. V gene TRBV5-8 combines with J gene TRBJ2-1; TRBD2 matches 7 bases. Germline assignment: CDR1 SGHTS and CDR2 YDEGEE. With 0 bases clipped from V and 0 bases from J, the junction kept 12 bases outside the gene matches. The CDR3 has 19 residues.